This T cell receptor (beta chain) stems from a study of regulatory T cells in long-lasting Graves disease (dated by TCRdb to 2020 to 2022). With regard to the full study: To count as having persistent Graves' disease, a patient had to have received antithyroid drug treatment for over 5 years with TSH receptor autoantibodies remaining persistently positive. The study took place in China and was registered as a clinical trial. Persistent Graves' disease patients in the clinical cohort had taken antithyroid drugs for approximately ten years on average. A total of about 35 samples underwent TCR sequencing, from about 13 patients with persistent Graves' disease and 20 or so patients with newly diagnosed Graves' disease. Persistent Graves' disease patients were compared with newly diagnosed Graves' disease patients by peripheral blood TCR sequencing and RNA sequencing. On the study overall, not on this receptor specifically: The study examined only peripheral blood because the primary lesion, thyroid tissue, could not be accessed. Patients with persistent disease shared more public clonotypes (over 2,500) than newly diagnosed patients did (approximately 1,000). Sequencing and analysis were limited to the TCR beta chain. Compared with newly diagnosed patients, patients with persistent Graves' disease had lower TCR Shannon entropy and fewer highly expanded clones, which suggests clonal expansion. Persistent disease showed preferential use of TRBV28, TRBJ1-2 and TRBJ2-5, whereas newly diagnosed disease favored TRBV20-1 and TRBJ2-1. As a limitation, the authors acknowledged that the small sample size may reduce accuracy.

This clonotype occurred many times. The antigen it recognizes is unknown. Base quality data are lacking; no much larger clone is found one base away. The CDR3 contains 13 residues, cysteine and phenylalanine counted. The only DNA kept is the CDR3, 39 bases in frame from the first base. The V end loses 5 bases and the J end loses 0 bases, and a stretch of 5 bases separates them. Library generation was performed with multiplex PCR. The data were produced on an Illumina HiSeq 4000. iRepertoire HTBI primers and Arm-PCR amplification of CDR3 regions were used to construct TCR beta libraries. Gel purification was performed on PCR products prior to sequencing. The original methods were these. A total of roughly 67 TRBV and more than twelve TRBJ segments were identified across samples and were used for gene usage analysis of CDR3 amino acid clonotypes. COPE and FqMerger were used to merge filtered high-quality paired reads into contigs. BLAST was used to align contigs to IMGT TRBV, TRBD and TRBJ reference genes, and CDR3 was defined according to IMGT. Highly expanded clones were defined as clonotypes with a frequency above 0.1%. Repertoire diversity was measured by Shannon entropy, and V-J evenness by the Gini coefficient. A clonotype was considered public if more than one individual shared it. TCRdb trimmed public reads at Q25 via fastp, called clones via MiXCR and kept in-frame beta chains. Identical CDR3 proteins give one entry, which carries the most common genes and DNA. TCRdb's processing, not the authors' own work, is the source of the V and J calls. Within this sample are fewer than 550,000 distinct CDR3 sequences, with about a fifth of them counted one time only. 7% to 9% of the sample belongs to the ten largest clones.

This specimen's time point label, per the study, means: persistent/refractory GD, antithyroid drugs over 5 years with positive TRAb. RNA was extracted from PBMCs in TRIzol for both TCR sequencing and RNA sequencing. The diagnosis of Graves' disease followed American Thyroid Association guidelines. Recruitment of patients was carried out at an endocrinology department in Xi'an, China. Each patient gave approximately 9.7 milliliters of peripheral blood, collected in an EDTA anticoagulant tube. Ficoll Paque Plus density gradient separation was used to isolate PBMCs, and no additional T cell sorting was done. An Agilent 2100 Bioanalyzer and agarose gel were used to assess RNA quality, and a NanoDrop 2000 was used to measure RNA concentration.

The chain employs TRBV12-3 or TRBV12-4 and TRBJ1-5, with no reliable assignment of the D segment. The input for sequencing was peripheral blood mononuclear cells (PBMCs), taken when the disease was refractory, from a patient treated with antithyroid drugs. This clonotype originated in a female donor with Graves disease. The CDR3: CASSDNSNQPQHF. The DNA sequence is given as TGTGCCAGCAGTGACAATAGCAATCAGCCCCAGCATTTT.